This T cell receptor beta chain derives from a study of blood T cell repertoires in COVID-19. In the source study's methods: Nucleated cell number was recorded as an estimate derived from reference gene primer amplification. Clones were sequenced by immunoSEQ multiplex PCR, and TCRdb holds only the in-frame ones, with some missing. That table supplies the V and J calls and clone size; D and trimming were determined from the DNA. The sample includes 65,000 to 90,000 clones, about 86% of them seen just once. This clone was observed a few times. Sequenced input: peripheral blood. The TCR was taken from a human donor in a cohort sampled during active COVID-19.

This CDR3 is CASSQGETSNYEQYF. CDR3 DNA sequence: TGTGCCAGCAGCCAAGGAGAGACAAGCAACTACGAGCAGTACTTC. This chain uses TRBV3-1 (or the pseudogene TRBV3-2) with TRBJ2-7; no definite D call. The CDR3 sequence is 15 residues long. Germline CDR1 reads LGHDT; CDR2 reads YNNKEL (reference sequence). The V end lost 1 base, the J end lost 3 bases, and 13 bases lay between the germline ends.